A single sample is the source of the 5 T cell receptor beta chains below, sequenced in a study of CD4 T cell repertoires in COVID-19. Profiled with immunoSEQ multiplex PCR; TCRdb holds only in-frame clones, not every one. The sample includes about 75,000 clones, about 80% of them seen just once. This specimen was CD4+ T cells from peripheral blood, taken after recovery from COVID-19. These receptors were taken from a human donor who had COVID-19.

The chain couples TRBV11-2 to TRBJ2-1; 10 bases align to TRBD2. Germline V gene lookup returns CDR1 SGHAT and CDR2 FQNNGV. V trimming: 1 base; J trimming: 9 bases; junction bases outside the gene matches: 6. The CDR3 is 15 residues long. The CDR3 spells CASSLGPSGSFEQFF. CDR3 DNA: TGTGCCAGCAGCTTAGGCCCTAGCGGGAGTTTTGAGCAGTTCTTC.

V usage is TRBV11-2 and J usage is TRBJ2-7, with D perhaps TRBD1 (8 bases). Trimming took 1 base from V and 2 from J, leaving 21 bases between them. Per the germline V gene, CDR1 is SGHAT and CDR2 is FQNNGV. CDR3 length equals 18 residues. CDR3 bases: TGTGCCAGCAGCTTAGCGTTCACTACAGGGGGGGTTACCTACGAGCAGTACTTC. It encodes CASSLAFTTGGVTYEQYF.

The chain joins TRBV10-3 to TRBJ1-4; 8 nucleotides line up with TRBD1. Germline V gene data show CDR1 as ENHRY and CDR2 as SYGVKD. V shed 3 bases and J 8 bases; nucleotides not matched to a gene: 8. This CDR3 is built from 15 residues. Written as DNA, the CDR3 is TGTGCCATCAGTGACCCGGACAGGGAGGGGGAAAAACTGTTTTTT. Translating it yields CAISDPDREGEKLFF.

The chain couples TRBV11-2 to TRBJ1-1; D is undetermined. Trimming took 6 bases from V and 3 from J, leaving 11 bases between them. Per germline, CDR1 SGHAT and CDR2 FQNNGV. The CDR3 contains 13 residues. The CDR3, as DNA: TGTGCCAGCAGTCTCGGACGGGACACTGAAGCTTTCTTT. As protein: CASSLGRDTEAFF.

The chain combines TRBV5-4 with TRBJ1-1; 11 bases are a match to TRBD1. This CDR3 comprises 16 residues. Trimming removed 3 bases from V and 3 bases from J; junction bases left unmatched: 7. Germline V lookup: CDR1 SGHNT, CDR2 YYREEE (reference sequence). For the CDR3, the DNA is TGTGCCAGCAGCTCTCAGGACAGGGGGCATGACACTGAAGCTTTCTTT. This sequence encodes CASSSQDRGHDTEAFF.